Sequencing of this TCR beta chain was carried out in a study of shared clonotypes between healthy human individuals. For the study at large: The composition of the donors was two women and a few men aged 18 to 49. General observations from the study: Represented diversity, genetic and exposure-history alike, was limited by few donors. The authors sampled blood alone, and tissue repertoires likely differ.

Remarks on this clone: No antigen is known for it.

The CDR3 length is 17 residues. The germline CDR1 and CDR2 sequences are SNHLY and FYNNEI. Trimming removed 3 bases from V and 4 bases from J; junction bases left unmatched: 11. Terminally differentiated effector memory CD45RA+ cells were excluded from the naive CD8 cells, which were CD45RO-negative and positively selected for CCR7. The method was immunoSEQ multiplex PCR; TCRdb's version includes in-frame clones alone and lacks a portion of them. The top ten clones hold less than 0.35% of a sample with about 600,000 clones, roughly 98% of them seen once. The sequence was collected from a man aged 25 to 45 in good health. The chain uses TRBV2 and TRBJ2-1; 8 bases agree with TRBD2. Sequencing was done on a sample of naive CD8+ T cells sorted from blood. This CDR3 is CASSDSGKRGTYNEQFF. The CDR3 coding sequence is TGTGCCAGCAGTGATAGCGGGAAGCGTGGGACATACAATGAGCAGTTCTTC. The whole variable domain, filled in from reference TRBV2 and TRBJ2-1, reads EPEVTQTPSHQVTQMGQEVILRCVPISNHLYFYWYRQILGQKVEFLVSFYNNEISEKSEIFDDQFSVERPDGSNFTLKIRSTKLEDSAMYFCASSDSGKRGTYNEQFFGPGTRLTVL.